These T cell receptor beta chains were read from a single sample in a study of T-cell reconstitution after alpha-beta-depleted transplantation in children. One entry per CDR3 protein results from TCRdb running MiXCR on the PCR reads. The sample yields 750,000 to 950,000 distinct CDR3 sequences, around 15% seen once. This specimen consisted of PBMCs, mostly from graft donor cells, obtained 360 days after TCRalphabeta/CD19-depleted stem cell transplant. The receptors here all came from a male patient younger than 18 who had a stem cell transplant for acute lymphoblastic leukemia, so the T cells may come from the graft donor. Both conserved end residues are part of each CDR3. D genes are given only for firm matches. Rows may omit the clone size; those that give it use once, few, many or a size class.

D gene	clone size	V gene	J gene	CDR3 protein	CDR3 DNA
NA	few	TRBV10-2	TRBJ2-2	CASAWSNTGELFF	TGCGCCAGCGCCTGGTCGAACACCGGGGAGCTGTTTTTT
TRBD1	few	TRBV5-1	TRBJ1-4	CASSHDRGGEKLFF	TGCGCCAGCAGCCATGACAGGGGCGGTGAAAAACTGTTTTTT
NA	NA	TRBV29-1	TRBJ2-3	CSVVVLARTQYF	TGCAGCGTTGTTGTGTTGGCCCGTACGCAGTATTTT
TRBD2	NA	TRBV5-1	TRBJ2-5	CASSPSGARKTQYF	TGCGCCAGCAGCCCTAGCGGAGCGAGGAAGACCCAGTACTTC
NA	NA	TRBV12-3/TRBV12-4	TRBJ2-1	CASRKGDYNEQFF	TGTGCCAGCCGGAAGGGCGACTACAATGAGCAGTTCTTC
TRBD1	NA	TRBV5-1	TRBJ2-7	CASSWTGKGDEQYF	TGCGCCAGCAGCTGGACAGGGAAAGGGGACGAGCAGTACTTC
TRBD2	NA	TRBV9	TRBJ2-1	CASSVHEGTSPYNEQFF	TGTGCCAGCAGCGTACATGAGGGGACTAGCCCCTACAATGAGCAGTTCTTC
NA	NA	TRBV6-5	TRBJ2-6	CASSYSGGSGSGANVLTF	TGTGCCAGCAGTTACTCCGGAGGTTCGGGGTCTGGGGCCAACGTCCTGACTTTC
NA	few	TRBV20-1	TRBJ1-6	CSARTWGRNNSPLHF	TGCAGTGCTAGAACCTGGGGCCGTAATAATTCACCCCTCCACTTT
NA	NA	TRBV7-8	TRBJ2-5	CASSLFRGQETQYF	TGTGCCAGCAGCTTATTTAGGGGCCAAGAGACCCAGTACTTC
NA	NA	TRBV11-3	TRBJ1-4	CASSLGLWDEKLFF	TGTGCCAGCAGCTTGGGGTTGTGGGATGAAAAACTGTTTTTT
NA	NA	TRBV4-1	TRBJ2-7	CASSSRAGGWEEPYEQYF	TGCGCCAGCAGCTCCCGAGCCGGGGGTTGGGAGGAGCCCTACGAGCAGTACTTC
TRBD1	few	TRBV20-1	TRBJ2-7	CRGSHGTGGEQYF	TGCAGGGGGTCCCACGGGACAGGTGGCGAGCAGTACTTC
TRBD1	NA	TRBV5-1	TRBJ2-1	CASSLAYITGGFEQFF	TGCGCCAGCAGCTTGGCCTATATCACAGGGGGTTTCGAGCAGTTCTTC
NA	NA	TRBV12-3/TRBV12-4	TRBJ2-5	CASSFASQETQYF	TGTGCCAGCAGTTTTGCTAGTCAAGAGACCCAGTACTTC
NA	many	TRBV12-3/TRBV12-4	TRBJ2-5	CASSLSPREETQYF	TGTGCCAGCAGTTTGTCCCCCAGGGAAGAGACCCAGTACTTC
NA	many	TRBV5-1	TRBJ2-1	CASSLANAGTYNEQFF	TGCGCCAGCAGCTTGGCCAACGCAGGCACCTACAATGAGCAGTTCTTC
NA	few	TRBV12-3/TRBV12-4	TRBJ1-1	CASSLASLNTEAFF	TGTGCCAGCAGCCTAGCGAGCTTGAACACTGAAGCTTTCTTT
TRBD2	few	TRBV6-1	TRBJ2-1	CASHPGGTSSYNEQFF	TGTGCCAGTCATCCCGGGGGGACGAGCTCCTACAATGAGCAGTTCTTC
NA	few	TRBV25-1	TRBJ2-7	CASSQRGGQYF	TGTGCCAGCAGTCAAAGGGGCGGGCAGTACTTC
NA	NA	TRBV12-3/TRBV12-4	TRBJ1-1	CASSRDPAGHPNTEAFF	TGTGCCAGCAGTCGGGACCCCGCGGGACATCCGAACACTGAAGCTTTCTTT
TRBD1	NA	TRBV5-1	TRBJ2-7	CASSEGTARVYEQYF	TGCGCCAGCAGTGAGGGGACAGCCCGGGTCTACGAGCAGTACTTC
TRBD2	NA	TRBV12-3/TRBV12-4	TRBJ2-3	CASSFTAGVGTQYF	TGTGCCAGCAGTTTTACCGCGGGAGTCGGTACGCAGTATTTT
NA	few	TRBV5-6	TRBJ1-1	CASSRPETNTEAFF	TGTGCCAGCAGCCGCCCAGAAACGAACACTGAAGCTTTCTTT
NA	few	TRBV20-1	TRBJ2-1	CSARGGGPKNEQFF	TGCAGTGCTAGAGGGGGAGGACCAAAAAATGAGCAGTTCTTC
NA	NA	TRBV12-3/TRBV12-4	TRBJ1-2	CASSTVGGRDGYTF	TGTGCCAGCAGCACCGTGGGGGGGCGGGATGGCTACACCTTC
NA	NA	TRBV12-3/TRBV12-4	TRBJ2-5	CASSLQSPQETQYF	TGTGCCAGCAGTCTTCAGAGTCCCCAAGAGACCCAGTACTTC
TRBD2	NA	TRBV19	TRBJ2-7	CASSIASGLAGTYEQYF	TGTGCCAGTAGTATAGCCTCGGGACTAGCGGGAACATACGAGCAGTACTTC
TRBD2	NA	TRBV5-1	TRBJ2-2	CASSLVAGWVTGELFF	TGCGCCAGCAGCTTGGTAGCGGGATGGGTCACCGGGGAGCTGTTTTTT
NA	NA	TRBV7-3	TRBJ1-3	CASSLAGPPTGNTIYF	TGTGCCAGCAGCTTAGCGGGACCGCCAACGGGGAACACCATATATTTT
NA	few	TRBV5-5	TRBJ2-3	CASSVPVDTQYF	TGTGCCAGCAGCGTCCCCGTTGATACGCAGTATTTT
TRBD1	many	TRBV5-1	TRBJ2-5	CASSLGQGETQYF	TGTGCCAGCAGCTTAGGACAGGGAGAGACCCAGTACTTC
TRBD1	NA	TRBV18	TRBJ1-2	CASSPTGVAYGYTF	TGTGCCAGCTCACCGACAGGGGTTGCCTATGGCTACACCTTC
NA	few	TRBV4-1	TRBJ2-3	CASSQPNTDTQYF	TGCGCCAGCAGCCAGCCAAACACAGATACGCAGTATTTT
TRBD2	NA	TRBV5-1	TRBJ2-7	CASRSGNPPSYEQYF	TGCGCCAGCAGGAGCGGGAACCCCCCCTCCTACGAGCAGTACTTC
NA	few	TRBV9	TRBJ2-7	CASSWGTGRYEQYF	TGTGCCAGCAGCTGGGGGACGGGCAGATACGAGCAGTACTTC
TRBD2	NA	TRBV29-1	TRBJ2-7	CSVKLAPTYEQYF	TGCAGCGTAAAACTAGCGCCTACCTACGAGCAGTACTTC
TRBD1	few	TRBV29-1	TRBJ2-3	CSVAGTGSLDTQYF	TGCAGCGTTGCCGGGACAGGGTCATTAGATACGCAGTATTTT
NA	NA	TRBV11-2	TRBJ2-7	CASSLGSVGYFHEIPYEQYF	TGTGCCAGCAGCTTGGGGTCTGTTGGGTACTTCCACGAAATCCCCTACGAGCAGTACTTC